The entry that follows covers one T cell receptor (beta chain) sequence. This clonotype appeared many times. Its antigen remains undetermined. Per-nucleotide qualities are absent, and no much larger clonotype sits a single base away. Superscript III and a set of TRAV- and TRBV-specific primers were used to synthesize first-strand cDNA, so that both TCRalpha and TCRbeta chains were covered. TCRs were amplified with Phusion for around 20 PCR cycles, with a constant-region primer paired with the adapter attached to the V primers. The MessageAmp II aRNA Amplification Kit was used to amplify the isolated mRNA, with in vitro transcription run for more than 15 hours at 37 degrees C. mRNA for TCR sequencing was isolated with the Dynabeads mRNA DIRECT Purification Kit. Indexed Illumina adapters were added in a second roughly 26-cycle Phusion PCR, and the resulting products were purified with AMPure XP beads. TCRalpha and TCRbeta libraries were deep-sequenced on an Illumina MiniSeq instrument. The authors processed their data as follows. Custom Perl scripts pooled TCR sequences encoding the same protein, removed out-of-frame sequences and computed each clonotype's abundance. TCR sequences supported by only a single read were excluded from analysis. Among the metrics used to describe the repertoires were Shannon entropy, Gini index, clonality, richness, and the frequency of TCRs shared between repertoires. In-frame beta chains were kept once TCRdb had trimmed the public reads at Q25 with fastp and called clones with MiXCR. Every CDR3 protein is listed once, alongside the most common genes and DNA of its rows. TCRdb assigned the V and J calls; the authors' analysis was not used. This sample has about 89,000 distinct CDR3 sequences in its table, and under 10% of those were observed once. The biggest ten clones account for roughly 1% of the sample.

Between the V and J ends, shortened by 4 bases and 4 bases respectively, the junction contains 10 bases. The CDR3 numbers 13 residues from cysteine through phenylalanine. The retained sequence is limited to the CDR3, 39 bases, with the frame set at the first base. For CDR1 and CDR2, the germline V gene (reference sequence) lists MNHEY and SMNVEV. These data are taken from a study of low-dose radiotherapy and immunotherapy resistance in tumors (dated by TCRdb to 2021 to 2024). Study-wide context: In Cohort 1, 0.5 Gy per fraction was delivered every 2 weeks, and a total PTV dose of 6.5 Gy was prescribed. In Cohort 2, 1 Gy per fraction was delivered every two weeks, for a total of 13 Gy over 26 weeks. Patients were given nivolumab as a 240 mg flat dose every two weeks and ipilimumab at 1 mg/kg every six weeks, with both drugs delivered intravenously. Cyclophosphamide 200 mg/m2 was given intravenously every two weeks, one day before each radiation and immunotherapy administration. Patients took aspirin 300 mg orally once daily for four cycles, starting on cycle 1 day 1. Trial participants were not randomized into treatment groups. Eight patients were included in the translational analysis: three from the first dose cohort and the first five from the second dose cohort.

The sample's time point, from its label and the paper: before trial treatment. Donors were enrolled in RACIN, a single-arm phase I dose-escalation trial combining nivolumab, ipilimumab, aspirin, low-dose cyclophosphamide and low-dose radiotherapy. Patients were eligible if they had advanced solid tumors that were TIL-negative. Sample: PBMCs, taken before treatment. The origin of this receptor is a male donor with prostate cancer. The chain is encoded by TRBV27 joined to TRBJ1-1, with the D gene not confidently named. The CDR3: CASSWARSTEAFF. The nucleotides are TGTGCCAGCAGTTGGGCCAGATCCACTGAAGCTTTCTTT.